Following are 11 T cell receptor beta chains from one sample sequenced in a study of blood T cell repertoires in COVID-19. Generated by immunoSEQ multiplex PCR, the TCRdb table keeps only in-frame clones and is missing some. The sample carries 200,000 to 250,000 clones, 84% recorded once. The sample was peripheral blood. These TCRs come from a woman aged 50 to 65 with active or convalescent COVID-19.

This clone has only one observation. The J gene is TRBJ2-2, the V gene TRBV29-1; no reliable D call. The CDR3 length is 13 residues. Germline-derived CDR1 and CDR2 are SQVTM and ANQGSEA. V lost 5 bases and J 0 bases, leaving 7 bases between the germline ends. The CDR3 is CSVSRSNTGELFF. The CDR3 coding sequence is TGCAGCGTTAGCAGGTCGAACACCGGGGAGCTGTTTTTT.

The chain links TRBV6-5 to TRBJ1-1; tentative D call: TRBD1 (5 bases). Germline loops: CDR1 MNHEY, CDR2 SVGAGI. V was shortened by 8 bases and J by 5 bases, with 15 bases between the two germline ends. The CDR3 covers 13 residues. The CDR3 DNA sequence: TGTGCCAGCGGCCCCCAGGGTCTTACTGAAGCTTTCTTT. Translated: CASGPQGLTEAFF.

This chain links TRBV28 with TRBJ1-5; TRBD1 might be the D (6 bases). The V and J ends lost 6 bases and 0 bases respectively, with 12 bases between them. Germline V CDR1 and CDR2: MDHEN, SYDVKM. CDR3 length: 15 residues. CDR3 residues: CASRLGGYSNQPQHF. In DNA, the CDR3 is TGTGCCAGCAGACTAGGGGGATATAGCAATCAGCCCCAGCATTTT. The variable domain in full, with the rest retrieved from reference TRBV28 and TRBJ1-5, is DVKVTQSSRYLVKRTGEKVFLECVQDMDHENMFWYRQDPGLGLRLIYFSYDVKMKEKGDIPEGYSVSREKKERFSLILESASTNQTSMYLCASRLGGYSNQPQHFGDGTRLSIL.

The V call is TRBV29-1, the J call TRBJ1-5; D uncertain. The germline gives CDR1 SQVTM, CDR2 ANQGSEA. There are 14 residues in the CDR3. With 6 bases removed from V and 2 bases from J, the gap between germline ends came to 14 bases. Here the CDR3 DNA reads TGCAGCGTCTCAGCGGGAGATGGCAATCAGCCCCAGCATTTT. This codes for CSVSAGDGNQPQHF. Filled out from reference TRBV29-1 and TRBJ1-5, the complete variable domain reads SAVISQKPSRDICQRGTSLTIQCQVDSQVTMMFWYRQQPGQSLTLIATANQGSEATYESGFVIDKFPISRPNLTFSTLTVSNMSPEDSSIYLCSVSAGDGNQPQHFGDGTRLSIL.

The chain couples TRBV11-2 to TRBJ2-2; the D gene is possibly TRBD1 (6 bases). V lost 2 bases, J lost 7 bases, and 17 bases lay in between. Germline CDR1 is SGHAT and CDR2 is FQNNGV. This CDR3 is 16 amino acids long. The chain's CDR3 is CASSLRTTPGVGELFF. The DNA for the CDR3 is TGTGCCAGCAGCTTACGTACCACCCCAGGGGTCGGGGAGCTGTTTTTT.

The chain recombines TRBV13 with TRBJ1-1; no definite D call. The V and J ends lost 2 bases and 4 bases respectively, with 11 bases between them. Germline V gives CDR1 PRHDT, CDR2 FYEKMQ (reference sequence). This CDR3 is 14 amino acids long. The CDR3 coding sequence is TGTGCCAGCAGCTTATTCTTATCCCCCACTGAAGCTTTCTTT. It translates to CASSLFLSPTEAFF.

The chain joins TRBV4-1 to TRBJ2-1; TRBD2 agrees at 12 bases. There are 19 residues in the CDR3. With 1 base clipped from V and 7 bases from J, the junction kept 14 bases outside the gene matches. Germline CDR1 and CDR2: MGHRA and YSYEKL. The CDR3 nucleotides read TGCGCCAGCAGCCAAGGATCACAGGGACTAGCGGGCATAGAAAATGAGCAGTTCTTC. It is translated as CASSQGSQGLAGIENEQFF.

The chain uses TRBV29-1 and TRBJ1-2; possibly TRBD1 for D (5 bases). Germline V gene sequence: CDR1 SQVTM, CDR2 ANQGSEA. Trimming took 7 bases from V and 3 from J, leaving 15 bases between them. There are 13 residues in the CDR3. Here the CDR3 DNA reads TGCAGCGGGTCCCGCAGGGTCGACTATGGCTACACCTTC. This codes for CSGSRRVDYGYTF.

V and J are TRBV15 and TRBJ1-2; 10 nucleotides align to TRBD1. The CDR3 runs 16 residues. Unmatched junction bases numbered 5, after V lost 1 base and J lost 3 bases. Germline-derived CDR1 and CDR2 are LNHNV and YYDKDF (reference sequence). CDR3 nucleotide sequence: TGTGCCACCAGCAGAGGATTGGGACAGGGGTACTATGGCTACACCTTC. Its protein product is CATSRGLGQGYYGYTF.

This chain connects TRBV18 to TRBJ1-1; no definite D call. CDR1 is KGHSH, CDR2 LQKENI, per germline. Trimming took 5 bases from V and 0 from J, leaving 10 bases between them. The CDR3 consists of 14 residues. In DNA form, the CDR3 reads TGTGCCAGCTCAGCCCTTCAGGTGAACACTGAAGCTTTCTTT. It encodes CASSALQVNTEAFF.

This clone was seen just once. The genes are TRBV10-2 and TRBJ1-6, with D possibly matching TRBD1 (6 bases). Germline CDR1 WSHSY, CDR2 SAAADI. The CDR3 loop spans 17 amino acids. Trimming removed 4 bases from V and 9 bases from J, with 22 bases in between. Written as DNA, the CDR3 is TGCGCCAGCAGTGCCTCTAAGTCCTGGGGGCCGGGTTCACCCCTCCACTTT. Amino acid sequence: CASSASKSWGPGSPLHF.